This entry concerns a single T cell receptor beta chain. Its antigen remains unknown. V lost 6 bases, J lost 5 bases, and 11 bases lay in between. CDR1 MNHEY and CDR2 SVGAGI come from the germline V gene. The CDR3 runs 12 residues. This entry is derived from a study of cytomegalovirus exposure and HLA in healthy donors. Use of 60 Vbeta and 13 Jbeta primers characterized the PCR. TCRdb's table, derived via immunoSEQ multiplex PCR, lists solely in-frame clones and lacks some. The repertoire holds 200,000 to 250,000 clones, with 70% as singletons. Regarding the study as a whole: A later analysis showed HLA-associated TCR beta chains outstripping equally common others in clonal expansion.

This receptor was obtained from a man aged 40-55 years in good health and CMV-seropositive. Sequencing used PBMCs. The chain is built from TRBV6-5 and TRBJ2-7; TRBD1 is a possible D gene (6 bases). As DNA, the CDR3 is TGTGCCAGCAGAACCTCAGGGGACGAGCAGTACTTC. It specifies CASRTSGDEQYF.